This TCR beta chain was obtained from a study of CD8 T cells in Susac syndrome. It was with random hexamers that about 0.45 to 1 ug RNA was reverse transcribed. The CDR3 of TCR beta was amplified by immunoSEQ multiplex PCR across 54 Vbeta and 13 Jbeta. One entry per CDR3 protein, called by TCRdb with MiXCR from the immunoSEQ multiplex PCR reads. The sample lists approximately 160,000 distinct CDR3 sequences, roughly 94% occurring once. CDR3 size: 17 residues. Germline V gives CDR1 DFQATT, CDR2 SNEGSKA (reference sequence). V lost 0 bases and J lost 3; bases outside the gene matches: 10. The sample taken for sequencing was CD4+ T cells from PBMCs. The TCR originated in a human donor with multiple sclerosis. This chain links TRBV20-1 with TRBJ2-1; TRBD2 aligns across 8 bases. The CDR3 coding sequence is TGCAGTGCTAGAGATCTTATGGGAAGCGGGAGCTACAATGAGCAGTTCTTC. The encoded protein is CSARDLMGSGSYNEQFF.